This T cell receptor beta chain stems from a study of blood T cell repertoires in COVID-19 (TCRdb year 2020). For the study in its entirety: Samples from collaborators originated in the United States, Italy and Spain and spanned both the acute and convalescent phases of COVID-19. The prospective study material was composed of cDNA or gDNA derived from T cells, B-cell-depleted T cells, or PBMCs. Deeply sampled blood TCRbeta repertoires from subjects exposed to, actively infected with, or recovered from COVID-19 were included in the dataset. The repertoires were released in a freely available public database meant as a resource for research on the immune response to SARS-CoV-2. The samples were drawn from two sources: the first 160 participants of the ongoing ImmuneRACE study, and 1,000 to 1,500 subjects contributed by 6 global collaborators. Sample metadata almost always included a de-identified subject ID, COVID-19 status, age in years and sex. Where available, HLA class I and class II types were taken from metadata supplied by the sample provider and were not determined by assay-based typing.

Whole blood was collected in K2EDTA tubes by collaborating institutions according to the institutions' own protocols. Collaborator samples were shipped for TCRbeta analysis as frozen whole blood, isolated PBMCs, or DNA extracted from either sample type. Summary of the overall study and its limitations: The quantity of clinical and demographic metadata differed by source and by participant and was supplied without curation.

Including the terminal cysteine and phenylalanine, the CDR3 comprises 15 residues. Only CDR3 DNA is held: 45 bases, read in frame from base 1. Reading the germline V gene gives CDR1 LGHNA and CDR2 YSLEER. Cut back by 0 bases and 7 bases, the V and J ends lie 12 bases apart. TCRbeta CDR3 regions were amplified from genomic DNA by means of the immunoSEQ Assay, a bias-controlled multiplex PCR. As for the authors' bioinformatics: Nucleated cell counts per sample were estimated from amplification of reference gene primers within the assay. To quantify the absolute abundance of each unique TCRbeta CDR3 rearrangement, sequence reads were collapsed and filtered. For each sample, productive Simpson clonality was calculated by taking the square root of Simpson's diversity index across productive rearrangements. As stored in TCRdb, this immuneACCESS dataset retains in-frame rearrangements with V and J assigned. A fraction of the clones does not appear; measured against another copy, unresolved V genes explain less than half of the discrepancy, and the remainder lacks a known reason. V, J and clone size are taken as reported in that table, and D and trimming were inferred from the DNA itself. Here the sample has some 180,000 clones; around 90% occur a single time. Of the sample, approximately 0.64% falls within the top ten clones.

Concerning this clone itself: Its antigen is still unknown. No clone much larger than this one lies a single base away; base qualities are absent.

The sequence is built from TRBV4-3 and TRBJ2-2, with a tentative D gene TRBD2 over 5 matching bases. This TCR was sampled from a man aged 50 or older with acute or convalescent COVID-19. Source material: peripheral blood. The sequence in DNA is TGCGCCAGCAGCCAAGATAGGAGAGGGAGCGGGGAGCTGTTTTTT. Translated, this gives CASSQDRRGSGELFF.